This T cell receptor (beta chain) stems from a study of blood T cell repertoires in COVID-19. About the study: From the United States, Italy and Spain came samples of acute and convalescent COVID-19. PBMCs, B-cell-depleted T cells, or T cells were the source of the cDNA or gDNA that made up the material.

The repertoire was sequenced with immunoSEQ multiplex PCR; TCRdb's copy has only in-frame clones and lacks some. The sample holds 190,000 or so clones, 80% to 90% seen once. Germline V gene data show CDR1 as SGHTA and CDR2 as FQGNSA. Trimming pared 4 bases from V and 7 bases from J, leaving 12 bases between. The CDR3 extends over 13 amino acids. The sequence came from a woman between 18 and 30 years old who had recovered from COVID-19. Sequenced input: peripheral blood. The chain recombines TRBV7-2 with TRBJ2-3; TRBD2 might be the D (6 bases). The CDR3 is CASSSPGLNTQYF. Written as DNA, the CDR3 is TGTGCCAGCAGCTCCCCGGGACTGAATACGCAGTATTTT.